The 20 T cell receptor beta chains in this list originate from one sample, sequenced in a study of Ad26.COV2.S vaccination and SARS-CoV-2 variants (dated by TCRdb to the early 2020s). Library preparation used the immunoSEQ multiplex PCR assay. TCRdb took over this immuneACCESS table, retaining in-frame rearrangements with V and J assigned. Such tables are incomplete; in checked studies, under half of the missing clones stem from an unresolved V gene, and the remainder is unexplained. In all, the sample holds hundreds of thousands of clones, and around nine tenths of those were seen once. Of the sample, approximately 5% falls within the top ten clones. In the paper's terms, the treatment or condition label means: about 20 received Ad26.COV2.S at low or high dose, single or two shots; roughly five received placebo; per-sample allocation not given. For vaccine and placebo recipients, the sequenced repertoires came from samples collected on day 63 after the first injection.

Sequencing used peripheral blood, obtained in a trial of Ad26.COV2.S vaccine versus placebo. Receptors originate from a person between 18 and 65 years old who received the Ad26.COV2.S COVID-19 vaccine or a placebo.

The V call is TRBV19, the J call TRBJ1-1; D remains ambiguous. The CDR3 runs 13 residues. The germline V gene encodes CDR1 LNHDA and CDR2 SQIVND (reference sequence). The ends were cut back, 2 bases at V and 3 bases at J, with 7 bases in the middle. CDR3 sequence: CASSITEYTEAFF. In DNA form, the CDR3 reads TGTGCCAGTAGTATAACGGAGTACACTGAAGCTTTCTTT.

The chain couples TRBV28 to TRBJ1-5; tentatively, D is TRBD1 (6 bases). V was trimmed by 6 bases and J by 0 bases, leaving 15 bases between them. The CDR3 spans 16 residues. From germline, CDR1 is MDHEN and CDR2 SYDVKM. CDR3 in amino acids: CASRGGGTHSNQPQHF. As DNA, the CDR3 is TGTGCCAGCAGGGGAGGGGGGACTCATAGCAATCAGCCCCAGCATTTT.

V is TRBV7-2 and J is TRBJ2-1; 9 bases map to TRBD2. V lost 5 bases to trimming and J lost 9 bases; unmatched junction nucleotides: 11. This CDR3 has 15 amino acids. Germline V lookup: CDR1 SGHTA, CDR2 FQGNSA. The CDR3 DNA reads as TGTGCCAGCAGCCCCGGAGGGGCGGGGGGGTCTGAGCAGTTCTTC. It specifies CASSPGGAGGSEQFF.

V gene TRBV29-1 combines with J gene TRBJ1-2, with D hard to call. Trimming pared 4 bases from V and 6 bases from J, leaving 12 bases between. The CDR3 consists of 12 residues. Germline V gene data show CDR1 as SQVTM and CDR2 as ANQGSEA. CDR3 bases: TGCAGCGTTGGGGGTTGGGGAGATGGCTACACCTTC. This translates into CSVGGWGDGYTF. Full variable domain (remainder filled in from reference TRBV29-1 and TRBJ1-2): SAVISQKPSRDICQRGTSLTIQCQVDSQVTMMFWYRQQPGQSLTLIATANQGSEATYESGFVIDKFPISRPNLTFSTLTVSNMSPEDSSIYLCSVGGWGDGYTFGSGTRLTVV.

This chain joins TRBV5-1 and TRBJ2-3; the D gene could be TRBD1 or TRBD2 (6 bases each). Germline CDR1 reads SGHRS; CDR2 reads YFSETQ. The V end lost 0 bases, the J end lost 0 bases, and 14 bases lay between the germline ends. CDR3 length: 17 residues. The CDR3 protein is CASSLAWGALSTDTQYF. The CDR3 bases are TGCGCCAGCAGCTTGGCGTGGGGGGCCCTTAGCACAGATACGCAGTATTTT.

The CDR3 DNA reads as TGTGCCAGCAGCTTAGGTTTCACAGGAGACACTGAAGCTTTCTTT. Translated: CASSLGFTGDTEAFF. This chain uses TRBV7-9 with TRBJ1-1, with TRBD1 as a possible D gene (5 bases). Trimming took off 1 base at V and 3 bases at J, with 12 bases between the two ends. CDR1 and CDR2 from the germline V gene are SEHNR and FQNEAQ (reference sequence). This CDR3 region has 15 residues.

This clone was seen a single time. The chain recombines TRBV29-1 with TRBJ2-2; a possible D gene is TRBD1 (6 bases). CDR3 length equals 14 residues. The germline V gene encodes CDR1 SQVTM and CDR2 ANQGSEA. V was cut by 4 bases and J by 1 base, with 10 bases left in between. CDR3 amino acids: CSVAQGVNTGELFF. The CDR3 nucleotides read TGCAGCGTTGCACAGGGAGTGAACACCGGGGAGCTGTTTTTT.

The V and J genes are TRBV19 and TRBJ1-2, with D possibly being TRBD1 (6 bases). Germline V gives CDR1 LNHDA, CDR2 SQIVND (reference sequence). Trimming took 3 bases from V and 8 from J, leaving 10 bases between them. The CDR3 consists of 12 residues. CDR3: CASSMDSGGYTF. In nucleotides, the CDR3 is TGTGCCAGTAGTATGGACAGTGGGGGCTACACCTTC.

J is TRBJ1-2 and V is TRBV28; D gene unclear. CDR3 length: 14 amino acids. V was shortened by 2 bases and J by 2 bases, with 9 bases between the two germline ends. CDR1 and CDR2 (germline): MDHEN, SYDVKM. The CDR3 DNA sequence: TGTGCCAGCAGTTTAGGGCCCGGAAACTATGGCTACACCTTC. This gives the protein CASSLGPGNYGYTF.

The rearrangement joins TRBV18 to TRBJ1-2; D is perhaps TRBD1 (5 bases). Germline lookup yields CDR1 KGHSH and CDR2 LQKENI. V dropped 3 bases and J dropped 4 bases, with 12 bases sitting between them. There are 14 residues in the CDR3. In DNA form, the CDR3 reads TGTGCCAGCTCACCGGAGCAGGGTGGCTATGGCTACACCTTC. It codes for CASSPEQGGYGYTF.

V usage is TRBV2 and J usage is TRBJ2-2; the D is unclear. The CDR3 has 15 residues. Germline V gives CDR1 SNHLY, CDR2 FYNNEI. Trimming took 2 bases from V and 0 from J, leaving 7 bases between them. CDR3 coding DNA: TGTGCCAGCAGTGAATCCACATCGAACACCGGGGAGCTGTTTTTT. Amino acid sequence: CASSESTSNTGELFF.

This clone showed up just once. J is TRBJ1-3 and V is TRBV7-2; possible D gene TRBD1, 5 bases. Germline V gene lookup returns CDR1 SGHTA and CDR2 FQGNSA. There are 16 residues in the CDR3. The V end was cut by 1 base, the J end by 0 bases, with 10 bases between. CDR3: CASSLGRGLSGNTIYF. CDR3 sequence (DNA): TGTGCCAGCAGCTTAGGACGGGGACTCTCTGGAAACACCATATATTTT.

The chain recombines TRBV5-1 with TRBJ2-1, with 12 bases fitting TRBD2. The CDR3 length is 20 residues. Losses at the gene ends were 4 bases for V and 8 bases for J; bases not matched to a gene: 22. Germline values: CDR1 SGHRS, CDR2 YFSETQ. Here the CDR3 reads CASSTQGASGGASKFDEQFF. The CDR3 nucleotides are TGCGCCAGCAGCACCCAAGGGGCTAGCGGGGGGGCCTCTAAGTTCGATGAGCAGTTCTTC.

The rearrangement joins TRBV29-1 to TRBJ1-4; TRBD1 matches 7 bases. CDR1 SQVTM and CDR2 ANQGSEA come from the germline V gene. V lost 4 bases and J lost 7; bases outside the gene matches: 3. The CDR3 spans 12 residues. The CDR3 is CSVGNRGEKLFF. CDR3 in DNA: TGCAGCGTTGGTAACAGGGGTGAAAAACTGTTTTTT.

This chain uses TRBV7-2 with TRBJ2-5, with a possible D match to TRBD2 (5 bases). The germline V gene encodes CDR1 SGHTA and CDR2 FQGNSA. The germline V and J ends were trimmed by 2 bases and 3 bases, with 10 bases remaining between them. This CDR3 has 14 amino acids. The DNA of the CDR3 is TGTGCCAGCAGCTTATCGAGGCGGGAAGAGACCCAGTACTTC. The encoded protein is CASSLSRREETQYF.

This rearrangement joins TRBV7-9 to TRBJ2-3; weak D call: TRBD2 (5 bases). This CDR3 comprises 14 residues. Germline CDR1 is SEHNR and CDR2 is FQNEAQ (reference sequence). Trimming took off 5 bases at V and 3 bases at J, with 12 bases between the two ends. This CDR3 is CASSPPGGTDTQYF. CDR3 nucleotide sequence: TGTGCCAGCAGCCCCCCTGGAGGAACAGATACGCAGTATTTT.

The chain couples TRBV2 to TRBJ2-3; TRBD2 aligns across 16 bases. CDR1 and CDR2 from the germline V gene are SNHLY and FYNNEI. Trimming took 8 bases from V and 0 from J; bases not matched to a gene: 5. The CDR3 contains 17 residues. The CDR3 region is CASPGTSGGESTDTQYF. The CDR3 DNA sequence: TGTGCCAGCCCCGGGACTAGCGGGGGGGAAAGCACAGATACGCAGTATTTT.

The chain uses TRBV2 and TRBJ2-1; 9 bases are shared with TRBD2. Per the germline V gene, CDR1 is SNHLY and CDR2 is FYNNEI. CDR3 size: 13 residues. J lost 5 bases, V lost 8 bases, and 4 bases had no gene match. CDR3 sequence reads: CASWAGGHNEQFF. The DNA for the CDR3 is TGTGCCAGCTGGGCGGGGGGGCACAATGAGCAGTTCTTC.

V is TRBV6-5 and J is TRBJ2-1; TRBD2 matches 13 bases. The CDR3 is 15 residues long. Germline CDR1 and CDR2: MNHEY and SVGAGI. With V trimmed by 1 base and J by 8 bases, 2 bases remained unmatched. CDR3 region: CASSYWTSGSDEQFF. The CDR3 DNA reads as TGTGCCAGCAGTTACTGGACTAGCGGGAGTGATGAGCAGTTCTTC.

The chain joins TRBV18 to TRBJ1-2; 8 bases agree with TRBD1. CDR3 length: 13 amino acids. Germline CDR1 reads KGHSH; CDR2 reads LQKENI. The V segment lost 5 bases and the J segment 5 bases; nucleotides outside the gene matches: 4. CDR3 residues: CASSFQGAYGYTF. The CDR3 nucleotides read TGTGCCAGCTCATTCCAGGGGGCGTATGGCTACACCTTC.